Sequencing of this TCR beta chain was carried out in a study of blood T cells in healthy people across ages. Primers used in a second PCR of about 6 to 12 cycles were a sample-barcoded 5' primer and a J-beta primer mix. Researchers report that a template-switch adaptor with 12 random nucleotides tagged each cDNA molecule. Using its own MiXCR run on the 5' RACE reads, TCRdb lists one record per CDR3 protein. The sample shows 750,000 to 950,000 distinct CDR3 sequences, 25% to 30% of them seen only once. In germline, CDR1 is LGHNA, CDR2 YNFKEQ. This CDR3 is 16 amino acids long. J gave up 3 bases and V 0 bases, and 7 bases lay outside the gene matches. The same data also went into a second study, on T cells of mothers and their children.

Sample: blood. The clonotype was recovered from a middle-aged woman in good health. The chain carries TRBV4-2 and TRBJ2-7, with 8 positions matching TRBD2. The CDR3 nucleotides read TGTGCCAGCAGCCAAGATTACGGGGGGGGCCACTACGAGCAGTACTTC. It encodes CASSQDYGGGHYEQYF.